This entry concerns a single TCR beta chain. This sample was taken from a study of control samples from healthy donors and cancer patients. Produced via immunoSEQ multiplex PCR; TCRdb's table is partial and in-frame only. The sample lists roughly 130,000 clones; 75% to 95% were seen once. The clonotype was recovered from a man aged 18 to 29 in good health. Sequencing was carried out using blood.

The CDR3 bases are TGTGCCAGCAGCTTGCGGGACACCGGGGAGCTGTTTTTT. Translated: CASSLRDTGELFF. The J gene is TRBJ2-2, the V gene TRBV5-8; the D is unclear. Trimming pared 1 base from V and 3 bases from J, leaving 4 bases between. This CDR3 contains 13 residues. Germline CDR1 reads SGHTS; CDR2 reads YDEGEE.